Sequencing of this TCR beta chain was carried out in a study of cytomegalovirus exposure and HLA in healthy donors. The PCR employed 60 Vbeta primers together with 13 Jbeta primers. Clones were sequenced by immunoSEQ multiplex PCR, and TCRdb holds only the in-frame ones, with some missing. The sample table sets out 41,000 or so clones. The CDR3 length is 14 residues. Trimming pared 3 bases from V and 1 base from J, leaving 12 bases between. Germline V gives CDR1 SQVTM, CDR2 ANQGSEA. The chain carries TRBV29-1 and TRBJ1-2; D gene uncertain. Sequencing was performed on PBMCs. The clonotype comes from a man aged 25-45 years in good health and CMV-seronegative. CDR3 in amino acids: CSVDLGSINYGYTF. The CDR3 coding sequence is TGCAGCGTTGATCTGGGCTCTATTAACTATGGCTACACCTTC.